Listed below are T cell receptor beta chains from one sample, sequenced in a study of T-cell reconstitution after alpha-beta-depleted transplantation in children. TCRdb analysed the PCR reads with MiXCR anew, one entry per CDR3 protein. The sample comprises about 420,000 distinct CDR3 sequences, around 15% of which are singletons, and around 30% rests with the top ten. This sample comprised PBMCs, mostly from graft donor cells, obtained 360 days after TCRalphabeta/CD19-depleted stem cell transplant. The receptors here all came from a boy under three years old who had a stem cell transplant for Wiskott-Aldrich syndrome, so the T cells may come from the graft donor. CDR3s include the opening cysteine and the closing phenylalanine or tryptophan. The D gene is left open where the match is weak. Clone size appears in some rows only: once, few, many, or a class for an expanded clone.

TRBV5-1,TRBD1,few,TRBJ2-1,TGCGCCAGCAGCCAATTGGGGACAGGGAAGTGGGAGCAGTTCTTC,CASSQLGTGKWEQFF
TRBV19,TRBD1,few,TRBJ2-1,TGTGCCAGTAGTCCAGGGGGGACAGGGGCCCCCAATGAGCAGTTCTTC,CASSPGGTGAPNEQFF
TRBV10-3,.,.,TRBJ2-6,TGTGCCAGCAGCGAGTCGGGGCCACCCACTCTCTCTGGGGCCAACGTCCTGACTTTC,CASSESGPPTLSGANVLTF
TRBV7-2,TRBD1,.,TRBJ2-1,TGTGCCAGCAGCTTGGTATCGACAGGGTACAATGAGCAGTTCTTC,CASSLVSTGYNEQFF
TRBV24-1,.,few,TRBJ2-5,TGTGCCACCAGTGATTTGACTAGAGGCGGGGAGACCCAGTACTTC,CATSDLTRGGETQYF
TRBV15,.,.,TRBJ2-5,TGTGCCACCGTGGGCCGGGAGACCCAGTACTTC,CATVGRETQYF
TRBV7-7,.,few,TRBJ2-1,TGTGCCAGCAGCTTAGGGCCGAAGGTTGGGGCCTACAATGAGCAGTTCTTC,CASSLGPKVGAYNEQFF
TRBV11-2,.,many,TRBJ2-7,TGTGCCAGCAGCGGAACCTACGAGCAGTACTTC,CASSGTYEQYF
TRBV11-3,.,few,TRBJ2-1,TGTGCCAGCAGCTTACTAGGCGTGGGAGCCTACAATGAGCAGTTCTTC,CASSLLGVGAYNEQFF
TRBV20-1,TRBD1,few,TRBJ2-7,TGCAGTGCTAGCCCGGACAGGGGCGGCTACGAGCAGTACTTC,CSASPDRGGYEQYF
TRBV10-3,TRBD1,.,TRBJ1-1,TGTGCCATCAGTGGACAGGGTATGAACACTGAAGCTTTCTTT,CAISGQGMNTEAFF
TRBV24-1,.,few,TRBJ2-3,TGTGCCACCGTACAGGAGGGTACGCAGTATTTT,CATVQEGTQYF
TRBV5-1,.,.,TRBJ1-4,TGCGCCAGCAGGGGAGGACAGACGGAAAAACTGTTTTTT,CASRGGQTEKLFF
TRBV11-2,TRBD2,few,TRBJ2-7,TGTGCCAGCAGTTTTGGGCTAGCGGGTTCCTACGAGCAGTACTTC,CASSFGLAGSYEQYF
TRBV15,.,many,TRBJ2-7,TGTGCCACCAGCAGAAGAGGATACGAGCAGTACTTC,CATSRRGYEQYF
TRBV5-1,.,few,TRBJ2-3,TGCGCCAGCAGCCTACAGCCACCCACTTGGGACACAGATACGCAGTATTTT,CASSLQPPTWDTDTQYF
TRBV7-9,.,once,TRBJ2-7,TGTGCCAGCAGCCCCCCCCTAGGGAGGTCCTACGAGCAGTACTTC,CASSPPLGRSYEQYF
TRBV5-6,TRBD2,.,TRBJ2-3,TGTGCCAGCAGCCAGGGACTAGCGGGAGTAGTTGATACGCAGTATTTT,CASSQGLAGVVDTQYF
TRBV20-1,TRBD1,.,TRBJ2-1,TGCAGTGCTACCTTCACCGGGACAGGGCTCAATGAGCAGTTCTTC,CSATFTGTGLNEQFF
TRBV7-2,.,once,TRBJ2-5,TGTGCCAGCAGGAGGGGGAGCGCTTTGCCAGAAGAGACCCAGTACTTC,CASRRGSALPEETQYF
TRBV6-5,TRBD1,.,TRBJ1-5,TGTGCCAGCAGTTCGTCGACAGGGGAACGCAATCAGCCCCAGCATTTT,CASSSSTGERNQPQHF
TRBV11-2,TRBD1,.,TRBJ2-7,TGTGCCAGCAGCCCCACCACCGACAGGGAGAGCTCCTACGAGCAGTACTTC,CASSPTTDRESSYEQYF
TRBV5-1,TRBD1,.,TRBJ1-4,TGCGCCAGCAGCCTTTCGGGACAGAATGAAAAACTGTTTTTT,CASSLSGQNEKLFF
TRBV27,.,.,TRBJ2-7,TGTGCCAGCAGTTTATCGGTCGAATACGAGCAGTACTTC,CASSLSVEYEQYF
TRBV5-1,.,few,TRBJ1-2,TGCGCCAGCAGCTGGGACACCTATGGCTACACCTTC,CASSWDTYGYTF
TRBV29-1,.,many,TRBJ2-1,TGCAGCGTTGTTCCCCTCCAGAATGAGCAGTTCTTC,CSVVPLQNEQFF
TRBV24-1,.,many,TRBJ2-2,TGTGCCACCTCCGTCAGGGCAGGCACCGGGGAGCTGTTTTTT,CATSVRAGTGELFF
TRBV5-6,.,few,TRBJ2-3,TGTGCCAGCAGCTTGCCCAGGGGAGATACGCAGTATTTT,CASSLPRGDTQYF
TRBV30,.,few,TRBJ2-5,TGTGCCTGGAGTGTACTAGGTTGGGAGACCCAGTACTTC,CAWSVLGWETQYF
TRBV13,.,.,TRBJ2-7,TGTGCCAGCAGCTTCTCGTGGAGTTCCTACGAGCAGTACTTC,CASSFSWSSYEQYF
TRBV6-2/TRBV6-3,.,.,TRBJ2-1,TGTGCCAGCAGTTACCCCAAGTGGGCCCACCGGGACTCCCCCAATGAGCAGTTCTTC,CASSYPKWAHRDSPNEQFF
TRBV18,TRBD2,few,TRBJ2-3,TGTGCCAGCTCACCGGTGTCGGGACTAGCGCTCACAGATACGCAGTATTTT,CASSPVSGLALTDTQYF
TRBV3-1,.,.,TRBJ2-2,TGTGCCAGCAGCCGACCTCTCCCCACCACCGGGGAGCTGTTTTTT,CASSRPLPTTGELFF
TRBV9,.,.,TRBJ2-3,TGTGCCAGCAGCGTAGTAGCTTTCACAGATACGCAGTATTTT,CASSVVAFTDTQYF
TRBV12-3/TRBV12-4,.,few,TRBJ2-1,TGTGCCAGCAGTTCCCCGGGGCGGTCCAATGAGCAGTTCTTC,CASSSPGRSNEQFF
TRBV2,TRBD1,few,TRBJ1-5,TGTGCCAGCAGTGAGGCGGGACAGGGTTATCAGCCCCAGCATTTT,CASSEAGQGYQPQHF
TRBV12-3/TRBV12-4,TRBD1,few,TRBJ1-2,TGTGCCAGCAGACCCTGGACAGGGCATAACTATGGCTACACCTTC,CASRPWTGHNYGYTF
TRBV5-1,.,.,TRBJ1-5,TGCGCCAGCAGCTTGGCCGCGGGGGGTCAGCCCCAGCATTTT,CASSLAAGGQPQHF
TRBV29-1,.,few,TRBJ2-7,TGCAGCGCCCTCGCCGACAGGGAGGGCGAGCAGTACTTC,CSALADREGEQYF
TRBV10-3,.,.,TRBJ2-3,TGTGCCACGCGGACGGAGGAATTCACAGATACGCAGTATTTT,CATRTEEFTDTQYF
TRBV12-3/TRBV12-4,.,.,TRBJ2-6,TGTGCCAGCAGTTTCGGACCGAGCTCTGGGGCCAACGTCCTGACTTTC,CASSFGPSSGANVLTF
TRBV5-1,.,.,TRBJ2-6,TGCGCCAGCGGAACAGGGTTGAGCTCTGGGGCCAACGTCCTGACTTTC,CASGTGLSSGANVLTF
TRBV3-1,.,few,TRBJ2-5,TGTGCCAGCAGCCATCCAATAATTTGGGAGACCCAGTACTTC,CASSHPIIWETQYF
TRBV4-3,TRBD2,.,TRBJ2-5,TGCGCCAGCAGCCAAGATCTGCTAGCGGGAGAGACCCAGTACTTC,CASSQDLLAGETQYF
TRBV24-1,.,few,TRBJ2-1,TGTGCCACCAGTGATTGGGGCGGGCACTACAATGAGCAGTTCTTC,CATSDWGGHYNEQFF
TRBV18,TRBD2,few,TRBJ2-7,TGTGCCAGCTCACCACGGACTAGCGCCCTGATGACCTACGAGCAGTACTTC,CASSPRTSALMTYEQYF